This T cell receptor beta chain was captured in a study of T cell responses to AZD1222 COVID-19 vaccine. The study's findings and limits: Baseline seropositives among AZD1222 recipients totaled only five or six.

For this clone: What it recognizes is unknown.

The germline V gene encodes CDR1 GTSNPN and CDR2 SVGIG (reference sequence). Trimming stripped 1 base from V and 1 base from J, with 9 bases between. This CDR3 is 14 amino acids long. Assay: immunoSEQ multiplex PCR; the TCRdb copy retains only in-frame clones and omits some. Here the sample spans roughly 110,000 clones, roughly 84% being singletons. The chain combines TRBV30 with TRBJ2-3; possible D gene TRBD2, 6 bases. The TCR was taken from an adult in good health. Material: peripheral blood, obtained on day 0 of AZD1222 vaccination. The CDR3 region is CAWSETGGTDTQYF. The CDR3 nucleotides read TGTGCCTGGAGTGAGACGGGGGGCACAGATACGCAGTATTTT.